These T cell receptor beta chains were read from a single sample in a study of T cells in Graves' hyperthyroidism and ophthalmopathy. TCRdb re-called the multiplex PCR reads with MiXCR, one entry per CDR3 protein. The data contain approximately 600,000 distinct CDR3 sequences, under 15% of them singletons. Sequenced: blood. The origin of the receptors is a woman in her 40s with Graves' ophthalmopathy. Both conserved end residues are part of each CDR3. A D gene is named only where the DNA matches it firmly. Size values are once, few and many counts, or a class for expanded clones, and some rows have none.

CDR3 length	J gene	V gene	D gene	clone size	CDR3 DNA	CDR3 protein
16	TRBJ1-1	TRBV15	.	.	TGTGCCACCAGCAGAGATCAATTTTCCAGGGTTGCTGAAGCTTTCTTT	CATSRDQFSRVAEAFF
13	TRBJ1-1	TRBV30	.	few	TGTGCCTGGGAGGGAGTCATGAACACTGAAGCTTTCTTT	CAWEGVMNTEAFF
15	TRBJ1-5	TRBV28	.	many	TGTGCCAGCAGTCCACAGGGATATAGCAATCAGCCCCAGCATTTT	CASSPQGYSNQPQHF
16	TRBJ2-2	TRBV28	TRBD2	many	TGTGCCAGCAGTTTAGGCCTAGCGGGAGCGAACGGGGAGCTGTTTTTT	CASSLGLAGANGELFF
16	TRBJ1-1	TRBV11-1	.	few	TGTGCCAGCAGCCAGGCGGGTTGGCAGGGGTTCACTGAAGCTTTCTTT	CASSQAGWQGFTEAFF
18	TRBJ2-7	TRBV28	TRBD2	many	TGTGCCACTAGTGACGTGGCTAGCGGGAGGGCGTCGGGCTACGAGCAGTACTTC	CATSDVASGRASGYEQYF
14	TRBJ2-7	TRBV2	.	many	TGTGCCAGCAGTGTCGAAGTTGGAGCTGGTGAACAGTACTTC	CASSVEVGAGEQYF
18	TRBJ2-6	TRBV14	.	.	TGTGCCAGCAGCCAAGAAACCCCTCTGACGAGGGGGGCCAACGTCCTGACTTTC	CASSQETPLTRGANVLTF
13	TRBJ2-7	TRBV2	TRBD1	once	TGTGCCAGCGGGGGACAGGGGGGGAACGAGCAGTACTTC	CASGGQGGNEQYF
14	TRBJ2-7	TRBV24-1	.	many	TGTGCCACCAGTGATTCTGGGCAGGTCTACGAGCAGTACTTC	CATSDSGQVYEQYF
15	TRBJ2-7	TRBV6-5	TRBD2	many	TGTGCCAGCAGTTACTCTTTAGCGGGAGGGCCCTCGTGGAACTTC	CASSYSLAGGPSWNF
14	TRBJ1-1	TRBV6-1	TRBD1	many	TGTGCCAGCCACCGGGACAGGGATTTGACTGAAGCTTTCTTT	CASHRDRDLTEAFF
15	TRBJ2-7	TRBV6-1	TRBD2	many	TGTGCCAGCACAAAGACTAGCGGAGCCTATTACGAGCAGTACTTC	CASTKTSGAYYEQYF
15	TRBJ1-1	TRBV6-2/TRBV6-3	.	few	TGTGCCAGCAGCGCCAGGGCGGAGGGGAACACTGAAGCTTTCTTT	CASSARAEGNTEAFF
12	TRBJ1-2	TRBV29-1	TRBD1	many	TGCAGCCTGCGACAGGGCAACTATGGCTACACCTTC	CSLRQGNYGYTF
16	TRBJ2-7	TRBV11-1	TRBD2	many	TGTGCCAGCAGCGTCAAAGGGGCGGGAGGGGACTACGAGCAGTACTTC	CASSVKGAGGDYEQYF
15	TRBJ2-7	TRBV11-1	TRBD1	once	TGTGCCAGCAGCGAAGCCAGACAGGGATCCTACGAGCAGTACTTC	CASSEARQGSYEQYF
13	TRBJ1-2	TRBV10-3	.	.	TGTGCCATCAGTGGGCAGGAAGGCTATGGCTACACCTTC	CAISGQEGYGYTF
15	TRBJ2-5	TRBV4-2	TRBD2	many	TGTGCCAGCAGCCAAGGGGCGGGAGTTGTAGAGACCCAGTACTTC	CASSQGAGVVETQYF
15	TRBJ1-5	TRBV28	.	many	TGTGCCAGCCGCACCCCCTCAGGGGACTATCAGCCCCAGCATTTT	CASRTPSGDYQPQHF
15	TRBJ2-5	TRBV5-8	TRBD2	.	TGTGCCAGCTCTAGCGGGAGGGGACACCAAGAGACCCAGTACTTC	CASSSGRGHQETQYF
14	TRBJ1-1	TRBV5-1	.	many	TGCGCCAGCAGCTTGGGTTCGGTTTATACTGAAGCTTTCTTT	CASSLGSVYTEAFF
15	TRBJ1-5	TRBV15	.	many	TGTGCCACCAGCAGAGGGTCACAGGGCAATCAGCCCCAGCATTTT	CATSRGSQGNQPQHF
15	TRBJ2-2	TRBV19	.	.	TGTGCCAGTGTAGCGAGAGGGGTGAACACCGGGGAGCTGTTTTTT	CASVARGVNTGELFF
10	TRBJ2-7	TRBV20-1	.	.	TGCAGTGCACACAGCTACGAGCAGTACTTC	CSAHSYEQYF
15	TRBJ2-7	TRBV2	.	.	TGTGCCAGCAGTGAACAGGGGATGGAGTCCTACGAGCAGTACTTC	CASSEQGMESYEQYF
15	TRBJ2-7	TRBV7-2	TRBD2	many	TGTGCCAGCAGCACTGGTGGCGGGGGTTGGTACGAGCAGTACTTC	CASSTGGGGWYEQYF
12	TRBJ2-5	TRBV29-1	.	.	TGCAGCGTTTGGGGGGAGACCGAGACCCAGTACTTC	CSVWGETETQYF
13	TRBJ2-7	TRBV6-1	.	many	TGTGCCAGCCACCCGGGCCAAGCGGTCGAGCAGTACTTC	CASHPGQAVEQYF
14	TRBJ2-7	TRBV20-1	TRBD2	many	TGCAGTGCTAAGGGTAGCGGGAGATTGGACGAGCAGTACTTT	CSAKGSGRLDEQYF
14	TRBJ2-7	TRBV27	.	many	TGTGCCAGCAGTTTACGAGGTCCAGCCGTCTTGCAGTACTTC	CASSLRGPAVLQYF
20	TRBJ2-7	TRBV6-4	.	many	TGTGCCAGCAGTAACCTCCCCCGCTTTGGGCGACGAACCGTAACAGTCGAGCAGTACTTC	CASSNLPRFGRRTVTVEQYF
14	TRBJ1-1	TRBV7-9	TRBD1	few	TGTGCCAGCAGCCCCGAAGGGGGCTTGACTGAAGCTTTCTTT	CASSPEGGLTEAFF
13	TRBJ2-7	TRBV28	TRBD1	.	TGTGCCAGCAGCCACACAGGGGTTGCCGAGCAGTACTTC	CASSHTGVAEQYF
13	TRBJ1-5	TRBV12-3/TRBV12-4	.	few	TGTGCCAGCTCCCCGGGTAGGGGACAGCCCCAGCATTTT	CASSPGRGQPQHF
14	TRBJ1-2	TRBV28	TRBD1	many	TGTGCCAGCAGTCGCTCGACAGGGGCCTATGGCTACACCTTC	CASSRSTGAYGYTF
14	TRBJ1-1	TRBV14	.	few	TGTGCCAGCAGCCAAGCTTTGGGAAAGAGCGAAGCTTTCTTT	CASSQALGKSEAFF
16	TRBJ1-6	TRBV4-1	TRBD1	.	TGCGCCAGCAGCCAAGACGCGGGGACAGGGGTTTCACCCCTCCACTTT	CASSQDAGTGVSPLHF
12	TRBJ1-5	TRBV6-1	.	many	TGTGCCAGCAGCAACCACGCTCAGCCCCAGCATTTT	CASSNHAQPQHF
16	TRBJ2-7	TRBV11-2	TRBD2	.	TGTGCCAGCAGCTTAGGAGAGGGACTAGCAAACGACGAGCAGTACTTC	CASSLGEGLANDEQYF
14	TRBJ2-7	TRBV20-1	TRBD2	.	TGCAGTGCTAGAGATCCGGGGGGGTCCTACGAGCAGTACTTC	CSARDPGGSYEQYF